The clone carrying this T cell receptor (beta chain) was recorded a few times. Its antigen is not known. This CDR3 comprises 14 residues. Trimming stripped 0 bases from V and 6 bases from J, with 10 bases between. CDR1 LNHNV and CDR2 YYDKDF come from the germline V gene (reference sequence). The data are from a study of identical twins. General observations from the study: Abundant beta clonotypes from cord blood bore fewer insertions; memory repertoires lacked this pattern.

A universal primer site was incorporated via template switching, and the cDNA contained unique molecular identifiers. TCRdb re-analysed the 5' RACE reads in MiXCR, keeping a single row per CDR3 protein. This sample has around 340,000 distinct CDR3 sequences, with about 12% found just once. The same sample was also studied in work on yellow fever vaccine responses in identical twins.

The clonotype comes from a woman younger than 35 in good health. The material sequenced was CD8+ T cells sorted from blood. This sequence joins TRBV15 and TRBJ2-3, with D possibly TRBD2 on 5 matching bases. CDR3: CATSRDSGGDTQYF. The DNA for the CDR3 is TGTGCCACCAGCAGAGATTCAGGAGGTGATACGCAGTATTTT. Complete variable domain (other parts from reference TRBV15 and TRBJ2-3): DAMVIQNPRYQVTQFGKPVTLSCSQTLNHNVMYWYQQKSSQAPKLLFHYYDKDFNNEADTPDNFQSRRPNTSFCFLDIRSPGLGDTAMYLCATSRDSGGDTQYFGPGTRLTVL.